This TCR beta chain is drawn from a study of OX40 agonist ivuxolimab in advanced cancers. At the level of the study: Hepatocellular carcinoma, melanoma, renal cell or head and neck cancer was diagnosed in the dose-escalation patients.

Per the germline V gene, CDR1 is LNHNV and CDR2 is YYDKDF (reference sequence). CDR3 length equals 16 residues. Trimming took 6 bases from V and 4 from J, leaving 18 bases between them. Patients with a history of autoimmune disease or on systemic immunosuppression were excluded. This table comes from immunoSEQ multiplex PCR, and its TCRdb copy is limited to in-frame clones, with some not included. This table has 57,000 or so clones, more than 85% appearing once. J is TRBJ1-4 and V is TRBV15; no firm D call. The sequencing here drew on CD4+ or CD8+ T cells sorted from blood, taken in a trial of the OX40 agonist ivuxolimab. The TCR originated in an adult with an advanced solid tumor such as melanoma, head and neck, liver or kidney cancer. CDR3 bases: TGTGCCACCAGTACCTTCGACGGAGTCTTTAATGAAAAACTGTTTTTT. It is translated as CATSTFDGVFNEKLFF.